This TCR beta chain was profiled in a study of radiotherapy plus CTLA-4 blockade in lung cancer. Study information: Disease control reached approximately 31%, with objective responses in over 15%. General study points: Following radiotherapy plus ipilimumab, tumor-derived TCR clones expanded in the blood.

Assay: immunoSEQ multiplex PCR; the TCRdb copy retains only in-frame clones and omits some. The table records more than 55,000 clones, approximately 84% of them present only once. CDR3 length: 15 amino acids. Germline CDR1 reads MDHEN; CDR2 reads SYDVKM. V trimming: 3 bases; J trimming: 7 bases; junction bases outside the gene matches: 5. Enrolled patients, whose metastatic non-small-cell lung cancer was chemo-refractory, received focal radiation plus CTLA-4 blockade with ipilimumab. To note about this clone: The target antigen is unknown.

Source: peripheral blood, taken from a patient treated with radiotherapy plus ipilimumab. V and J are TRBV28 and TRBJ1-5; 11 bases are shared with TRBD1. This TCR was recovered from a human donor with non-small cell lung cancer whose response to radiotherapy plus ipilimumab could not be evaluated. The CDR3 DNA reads TGTGCCAGCAGTTTTTCCGGGACAGGGGGACAGCCCCAGCATTTT. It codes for CASSFSGTGGQPQHF.